What follows are 15 T cell receptor beta chains derived from one specimen sequenced in a study of blood T cell repertoires in COVID-19. Profiling relied on immunoSEQ multiplex PCR, and the TCRdb table lists in-frame clones only, not all of them. The data show roughly 100,000 clones, around 90% seen once. Sequences were obtained from peripheral blood. Source of these receptors: a man aged 45-65 years in a cohort sampled during active COVID-19.

The rearrangement links TRBV10-3 to TRBJ2-5; weak D call: TRBD2 (5 bases). V lost 3 bases, J lost 5 bases, and 13 bases lay in between. Germline lookup yields CDR1 ENHRY and CDR2 SYGVKD. The CDR3 runs to 14 residues. CDR3 in amino acids: CAISEVGGSETQYF. CDR3 bases: TGTGCCATCAGTGAAGTCGGAGGTTCGGAGACCCAGTACTTC.

The chain uses TRBV6-1 and TRBJ1-1; the match to TRBD1 covers 8 bases. With 3 bases clipped from V and 1 base from J, the junction kept 1 base outside the gene matches. Germline-derived CDR1 and CDR2 are MNHNS and SASEGT. This CDR3 spans 14 amino acids. This chain's CDR3 is CASSDTGGNTEAFF. The CDR3 DNA sequence: TGTGCCAGCAGTGACACAGGGGGGAACACTGAAGCTTTCTTT.

This clone came up many times. V is TRBV7-8 and J is TRBJ2-2; D is unresolved. This CDR3 region has 13 residues. Trimming shortened V by 4 bases and J by 2 bases, and 5 bases separated the two germline ends. CDR1 SGHVS and CDR2 FQNEAQ come from the germline V gene. The chain's CDR3 is CASSSHNTGELFF. DNA for the CDR3: TGTGCCAGCAGCTCCCATAACACCGGGGAGCTGTTTTTT.

This chain links TRBV20-1 with TRBJ2-1; D remains ambiguous. V lost 2 bases to trimming and J lost 6 bases, with 5 bases between them. The CDR3 runs to 11 residues. The V gene's germline CDR1 is DFQATT and CDR2 SNEGSKA (reference sequence). The CDR3 here is CSARTSNEQFF. CDR3 nucleotides: TGCAGTGCTAGAACGAGCAATGAGCAGTTCTTC.

In DNA, the CDR3 is TGTGCCAGCAGCTTCAGGGGGACAAACACCATATATTTT. It encodes CASSFRGTNTIYF. V and J are TRBV5-6 and TRBJ1-3, with 7 bases that match TRBD1. Germline V gene lookup returns CDR1 SGHDT and CDR2 YYEEEE. The CDR3 contains 13 residues. Trimming removed 2 bases from V and 6 bases from J; junction bases left unmatched: 2.

The chain uses TRBV2 and TRBJ2-3, with TRBD2 matching over 7 bases. The V gene's germline CDR1 is SNHLY and CDR2 FYNNEI. This CDR3 has 14 residues. The V and J ends lost 8 bases and 3 bases, in that order; junction bases with no gene match: 8. In DNA, the CDR3 is TGTGCCAGCGCCCCCGGGGGGTTGACAGATACGCAGTATTTT. Protein sequence: CASAPGGLTDTQYF.

V usage is TRBV7-9 and J usage is TRBJ2-7; D is uncertain. CDR3 length: 12 residues. The germline V gene has CDR1 SEHNR and CDR2 FQNEAQ (reference sequence). V dropped 5 bases and J dropped 7 bases, with 12 bases sitting between them. CDR3 in DNA: TGTGCCAGCAGCCGTCTCCTAGGAGAGCAGTACGTC. Translated, it gives CASSRLLGEQYV.

This clone was recorded a few times. This chain connects TRBV11-3 to TRBJ2-5; D may be TRBD2 (6 bases). CDR3 length equals 15 residues. CDR1 is SGHNT and CDR2 is YENEEA in the germline V gene. V shed 5 bases and J shed 5 bases, with 18 bases lying between them. The CDR3: CASSLMSAGTETQYF. CDR3 in DNA: TGTGCCAGCAGCCTAATGTCGGCGGGGACCGAGACCCAGTACTTC.

The V gene is TRBV4-3, the J gene TRBJ1-6, with a possible D match to TRBD1 (5 bases). CDR1 and CDR2 from the germline V gene are LGHNA and YSLEER. With 3 bases removed from V and 6 bases from J, the gap between germline ends came to 9 bases. CDR3 size: 14 residues. This CDR3 reads CASSHRQPNSPLHF. The CDR3 DNA reads TGCGCCAGCAGCCATCGACAGCCTAATTCACCCCTCCACTTT.

CDR3 protein: CASTRLPETQYF. DNA of the CDR3: TGTGCCAGCACCAGATTGCCGGAGACCCAGTACTTC. The V and J genes are TRBV11-2 and TRBJ2-5; D not resolved. CDR1 and CDR2 from the germline V gene are SGHAT and FQNNGV. This CDR3 is built from 12 residues. V was clipped by 7 bases and J by 5 bases, with 11 bases between them.

This chain uses TRBV28 with TRBJ1-2; no reliable D call. V gave up 3 bases and J gave up 2 bases, with 10 bases separating them. The germline CDR1 and CDR2 sequences are MDHEN and SYDVKM. The CDR3 contains 14 residues. The CDR3 here is CASSFIGENYGYTF. DNA of the CDR3: TGTGCCAGCAGTTTTATAGGAGAGAACTATGGCTACACCTTC.

This rearrangement joins TRBV5-1 to TRBJ1-1; no clear D. Trimming cost V 5 bases and J 7 bases, with 9 bases left between them. Germline V gene data show CDR1 as SGHRS and CDR2 as YFSETQ. The CDR3 has 11 residues. CDR3 sequence: CASRSGIEAFF. CDR3 in DNA: TGCGCCAGCAGATCCGGGATTGAAGCTTTCTTT. Looking up the rest from reference TRBV5-1 and TRBJ1-1 gives the full variable domain: KAGVTQTPRYLIKTRGQQVTLSCSPISGHRSVSWYQQTPGQGLQFLFEYFSETQRNKGNFPGRFSGRQFSNSRSEMNVSTLELGDSALYLCASRSGIEAFFGQGTRLTVV.

The chain combines TRBV28 with TRBJ2-1; D perhaps matches TRBD2 (6 bases). Trimming pared 6 bases from V and 5 bases from J, leaving 17 bases between. Germline V gene sequence: CDR1 MDHEN, CDR2 SYDVKM. The length of the CDR3 is 15 residues. This CDR3 is CASSLHSGGNNEQFF. The CDR3 coding sequence is TGTGCCAGCAGCCTCCACTCGGGCGGGAACAATGAGCAGTTCTTC.

J is TRBJ1-4 and V is TRBV6-5; D possibly corresponds to TRBD1 (6 bases). V lost 5 bases and J lost 5, with 15 bases in between. This CDR3 spans 15 amino acids. CDR1 and CDR2 (germline): MNHEY, SVGAGI. CDR3 protein: CASSPSWGRNEKLFF. DNA of the CDR3: TGTGCCAGCAGTCCTTCATGGGGGCGGAATGAAAAACTGTTTTTT.

This chain connects TRBV11-2 to TRBJ2-5; D might be TRBD1 (6 bases). The germline V gene has CDR1 SGHAT and CDR2 FQNNGV. The CDR3 is made up of 14 amino acids. Deletions cut 1 base from V and 6 bases from J, with 12 bases between. In DNA form, the CDR3 reads TGTGCCAGCAGCTTAGGGGGGACAAAGCAGACCCAGTACTTC. It is translated as CASSLGGTKQTQYF.